The 25 T cell receptor beta chains below come from one sample, sequenced in a study of shared clonotypes between healthy human individuals. Produced via immunoSEQ multiplex PCR; TCRdb's table is partial and in-frame only. The profile shows about 1.1 million clones, approximately 80% of them singletons. Specimen: memory CD4+ T cells from PBMCs. The subset is: CD45RA-negative fraction. The origin of the receptors is a man aged 18 to 30 in good health. Some clones in this sample may be carry-over from other donors' samples.

Comments on this clone: The sample carries other DNA sequences with the same CDR3. The chain has TRBV5-1 and TRBJ2-5; a possible D gene is TRBD1 (5 bases). Trimming removed 0 bases at V and 2 bases at J, with 8 bases between. This CDR3 is built from 14 residues. In germline, CDR1 is SGHRS, CDR2 YFSETQ. The CDR3: CASSLGQSQETQYF. CDR3 in DNA: TGCGCCAGCAGCTTGGGACAGTCACAAGAGACCCAGTACTTC.

V and J are TRBV11-2 and TRBJ1-1; a possible D gene is TRBD1 (6 bases). The CDR3 totals 18 residues. Germline CDR1 is SGHAT and CDR2 is FQNNGV. Trimming removed 6 bases at V and 0 bases at J, with 23 bases between. Written as DNA, the CDR3 is TGTGCCAGCAGTCCCCCTGTTTACAGGGATCTGATGAACACTGAAGCTTTCTTT. It translates to CASSPPVYRDLMNTEAFF.

The chain is built from TRBV5-8 and TRBJ1-3; weak D call: TRBD1 (5 bases). Between the trimmed V and J ends, which lost 0 bases and 0 bases, there was a span of 10 bases. The CDR3 loop spans 16 amino acids. CDR1 and CDR2 from the germline V gene are SGHTS and YDEGEE. The CDR3, as DNA: TGTGCCAGCAGCTTGGTTTGGGGCCACTCTGGAAACACCATATATTTT. Residues: CASSLVWGHSGNTIYF.

The chain recombines TRBV28 with TRBJ1-2, with a weak D call TRBD1 (6 bases). Trimming stripped 7 bases from V and 2 bases from J, with 23 bases between. This CDR3 is built from 17 residues. Germline-derived CDR1 and CDR2 are MDHEN and SYDVKM. CDR3 sequence: CASIRTPRGAGNYGYTF. For the CDR3, the DNA is TGTGCCAGCATCAGGACCCCCCGGGGGGCTGGGAACTATGGCTACACCTTC.

This clone was counted many times. CDR3 bases: TGTGCCTGGAGTACAGGTGGAAACACCATATATTTT. Amino acid sequence: CAWSTGGNTIYF. The chain has TRBV30 and TRBJ1-3; maybe TRBD1 (5 bases). Trimming removed 2 bases from V and 3 bases from J, with 5 bases in between. Germline V gene sequence: CDR1 GTSNPN, CDR2 SVGIG (reference sequence). The CDR3 has 12 amino acids. Using reference TRBV30 and TRBJ1-3 for the parts outside the CDR3, the full variable domain is SQTIHQWPATLVQPVGSPLSLECTVEGTSNPNLYWYRQAAGRGLQLLFYSVGIGQISSEVPQNLSASRPQDRQFILSSKKLLLSDSGFYLCAWSTGGNTIYFGEGSWLTVV.

V usage is TRBV19 and J usage is TRBJ1-2; D not resolved. Per germline, CDR1 LNHDA and CDR2 SQIVND (reference sequence). V was pared by 7 bases and J by 2 bases, with 8 bases between. CDR3 length equals 12 residues. Written as DNA, the CDR3 is TGTGCCAGTACCCAAACGAACTATGGCTACACCTTC. It codes for CASTQTNYGYTF.

The chain recombines TRBV5-5 with TRBJ1-5; 10 positions match TRBD1. The germline gives CDR1 SGHKS, CDR2 YYEKEE (reference sequence). The trim removed 0 bases at V and 6 bases at J, leaving 3 bases unmatched. The CDR3 consists of 15 residues. The CDR3 region has the DNA TGTGCCAGCAGCTTGGGGGGACAGGGGAGTCAGCCCCAGCATTTT. Amino acid sequence: CASSLGGQGSQPQHF. Full variable domain (remainder filled in from reference TRBV5-5 and TRBJ1-5): DAGVTQSPTHLIKTRGQQVTLRCSPISGHKSVSWYQQVLGQGPQFIFQYYEKEERGRGNFPDRFSARQFPNYSSELNVNALLLGDSALYLCASSLGGQGSQPQHFGDGTRLSIL.

V gene TRBV4-1 combines with J gene TRBJ2-1; TRBD2 matches 12 bases. CDR1 is MGHRA, CDR2 YSYEKL, per germline. This CDR3 contains 17 residues. Germline trimming cut 2 bases from V and 9 bases from J; bases unmatched to any gene: 11. The DNA of the CDR3 is TGCGCCAGCAGCCAACCGACTAGCGGGAGAAAAGGCGCTGAGCAGTTCTTC. It specifies CASSQPTSGRKGAEQFF.

The gene calls are TRBV27 and TRBJ2-7; TRBD2 agrees at 11 bases. The CDR3 consists of 16 residues. The germline gives CDR1 MNHEY, CDR2 SMNVEV (reference sequence). The J segment lost 3 bases and the V segment lost 6 bases, leaving 10 bases of the junction unmatched. The CDR3 DNA reads TGTGCCAGCAGGTCAAGACTAGCGGGAATTGTCTACGAGCAGTACTTC. Encoded protein: CASRSRLAGIVYEQYF.

The gene calls are TRBV28 and TRBJ1-1; D gene uncertain. Trimming took off 6 bases at V and 6 bases at J, with 20 bases between the two ends. The CDR3 consists of 15 residues. CDR1 is MDHEN and CDR2 is SYDVKM in the germline V gene. The CDR3 spells CASSSPLASSSEAFF. The CDR3 bases are TGTGCCAGCAGCTCCCCCCTGGCGAGCAGCTCTGAAGCTTTCTTT.

On this clone itself: A far larger clone lies a single base away; this is likely a read error. In the same sample, other DNA sequences code for this CDR3. The CDR3 here is CSESSNYGYTF. The CDR3 nucleotides read TGCAGCGAGTCCTCAAATTATGGCTACACCTTC. V is TRBV29-1 and J is TRBJ1-2; unclear D gene. Trimming stripped 7 bases from V and 5 bases from J, with 11 bases between. The CDR3 consists of 11 residues. Germline V CDR1 and CDR2: SQVTM, ANQGSEA.

This clone was seen a few times. The rearrangement links TRBV10-2 to TRBJ1-4; maybe TRBD1 (5 bases). Germline assignment: CDR1 WSHSY and CDR2 SAAADI. The CDR3 extends over 14 amino acids. V gave up 3 bases and J gave up 12 bases, with 17 bases separating them. The CDR3, as DNA: TGCGCCAGCAGTGAACGGACAAAGATGAGGGAACTGTTTTTT. It codes for CASSERTKMRELFF.

The rearrangement uses TRBV18 and TRBJ1-4; D possibly corresponds to TRBD1 (5 bases). V dropped 0 bases and J dropped 0 bases, with 5 bases sitting between them. Germline assignment: CDR1 KGHSH and CDR2 LQKENI. The CDR3 runs to 15 residues. The DNA for the CDR3 is TGTGCCAGCTCACCACCGGGGGCAACTAATGAAAAACTGTTTTTT. It encodes CASSPPGATNEKLFF. Variable domain in full (rest from reference TRBV18 and TRBJ1-4): NAGVMQNPRHLVRRRGQEARLRCSPMKGHSHVYWYRQLPEEGLKFMVYLQKENIIDESGMPKERFSAEFPKEGPSILRIQQVVRGDSAAYFCASSPPGATNEKLFFGSGTQLSVL.

This clone was recorded once. This sample includes further DNA sequences coding for the same CDR3. This chain uses TRBV5-1 with TRBJ1-2, with TRBD1 matching over 7 bases. Trimming took 0 bases from V and 3 from J; bases not matched to a gene: 2. CDR3 length equals 14 residues. CDR1 is SGHRS and CDR2 is YFSETQ in the germline V gene. CDR3 in amino acids: CASSLGQGDYGYTF. The CDR3 DNA reads TGCGCCAGCAGCTTGGGTCAGGGGGACTATGGCTACACCTTC.

The chain recombines TRBV7-3 with TRBJ2-5; D is unclear. Germline-derived CDR1 and CDR2 are SGHTA and FQGTGA. V was trimmed by 7 bases and J by 2 bases, leaving 17 bases between them. CDR3 size: 15 residues. CDR3 protein: CASNPIPGPQETQYF. CDR3 bases: TGTGCCAGCAACCCAATCCCGGGTCCACAAGAGACCCAGTACTTC.

The chain links TRBV27 to TRBJ2-1, with D possibly TRBD1 on 5 matching bases. The V gene lost 3 bases and the J gene lost 2 bases, with 17 bases spanning the gap. The CDR3 sequence is 17 residues long. Germline V gene lookup returns CDR1 MNHEY and CDR2 SMNVEV (reference sequence). CDR3 in DNA: TGTGCCAGCAGTTTCCCCGGTCGACAGCTAGCCTACAATGAGCAGTTCTTC. Encoded protein: CASSFPGRQLAYNEQFF.

This clone was counted once. This chain connects TRBV5-8 to TRBJ2-3; either TRBD1 or TRBD2 may supply D (5 bases each). The V gene lost 4 bases and the J gene lost 0 bases, with 12 bases spanning the gap. The CDR3 sequence is 15 residues long. Germline CDR1 and CDR2: SGHTS and YDEGEE. The CDR3 nucleotides are TGTGCCAGCAGCCCTGGACGGGGCAGCACAGATACGCAGTATTTT. Residues: CASSPGRGSTDTQYF.

The chain couples TRBV4-1 to TRBJ1-3, with a weak D call TRBD1 (5 bases). Per the germline V gene, CDR1 is MGHRA and CDR2 is YSYEKL. V dropped 1 base and J dropped 2 bases, with 9 bases sitting between them. The CDR3 runs 15 residues. The CDR3 region has the DNA TGCGCCAGCAGCCAAGGAGGCAGGGCTGGAAACACCATATATTTT. Translated: CASSQGGRAGNTIYF.

The CDR3 sequence is CASSFGGRGDTQYF. The CDR3 DNA reads TGTGCCAGCAGCTTTGGCGGTCGTGGAGATACGCAGTATTTT. The rearrangement joins TRBV5-6 to TRBJ2-3; D gene unclear. Trimming took off 2 bases at V and 5 bases at J, with 12 bases between the two ends. Germline V lookup: CDR1 SGHDT, CDR2 YYEEEE. CDR3 size: 14 residues. Together with reference TRBV5-6 and TRBJ2-3, the CDR3 gives the full variable domain: DAGVTQSPTHLIKTRGQQVTLRCSPKSGHDTVSWYQQALGQGPQFIFQYYEEEERQRGNFPDRFSGHQFPNYSSELNVNALLLGDSALYLCASSFGGRGDTQYFGPGTRLTVL.

This rearrangement joins TRBV18 to TRBJ1-5, with TRBD1 matching over 10 bases. The CDR3 is made up of 17 amino acids. Germline-derived CDR1 and CDR2 are KGHSH and LQKENI. Trimming cost V 5 bases and J 2 bases; bases outside gene matches: 9. CDR3 residues: CASSTSVGTGGNQPQHF. In nucleotides, the CDR3 is TGTGCCAGCTCAACCTCTGTCGGGACAGGGGGCAATCAGCCCCAGCATTTT.

The chain is built from TRBV29-1 and TRBJ2-1, with 8 bases that match TRBD2. The CDR3 spans 14 residues. Losses at the gene ends were 7 bases for V and 7 bases for J; bases not matched to a gene: 12. In germline, CDR1 is SQVTM, CDR2 ANQGSEA. The CDR3 here is CSATGGRKNNEQFF. The DNA of the CDR3 is TGCAGCGCGACGGGCGGGAGGAAAAATAATGAGCAGTTCTTC.

The rearrangement joins TRBV7-2 to TRBJ1-2; D is possibly TRBD1 (6 bases). The CDR3 is 14 amino acids. Trimming left V 5 bases short and J 4 bases short, with 14 bases between. Germline lookup yields CDR1 SGHTA and CDR2 FQGNSA. The CDR3 bases are TGTGCCAGCAGCGGGAGACAGGCCAGCTATGGCTACACCTTC. It specifies CASSGRQASYGYTF.

The chain couples TRBV28 to TRBJ1-5; D call uncertain. Trimming removed 3 bases from V and 9 bases from J, with 12 bases in between. Germline V lookup: CDR1 MDHEN, CDR2 SYDVKM. The length of the CDR3 is 13 residues. The CDR3 bases are TGTGCCAGCAGTTTCCCCATACGACGGCCCCAGCATTTT. Amino acid sequence: CASSFPIRRPQHF.

This rearrangement joins TRBV6-5 to TRBJ1-3; D possibly corresponds to TRBD1 (5 bases). V was shortened by 0 bases and J by 3 bases, with 6 bases between the two germline ends. CDR1 is MNHEY, CDR2 SVGAGI, per germline. The CDR3 has 14 amino acids. CDR3 protein: CASSYSRGGNTIYF. CDR3 in DNA: TGTGCCAGCAGTTACTCTAGGGGTGGAAACACCATATATTTT.

The chain employs TRBV9 and TRBJ2-2, with 9 bases lining up with TRBD2. The CDR3 contains 21 residues. Germline CDR1 and CDR2: SGDLS and YYNGEE. V lost 4 bases to trimming and J lost 4 bases; unmatched junction nucleotides: 23. The CDR3 DNA is TGTGCCAGCAGCCCCCGGACGCCCGCAAGCGGGAGGCCAACGGGCACCGGGGAGCTGTTTTTT. Its protein is CASSPRTPASGRPTGTGELFF.